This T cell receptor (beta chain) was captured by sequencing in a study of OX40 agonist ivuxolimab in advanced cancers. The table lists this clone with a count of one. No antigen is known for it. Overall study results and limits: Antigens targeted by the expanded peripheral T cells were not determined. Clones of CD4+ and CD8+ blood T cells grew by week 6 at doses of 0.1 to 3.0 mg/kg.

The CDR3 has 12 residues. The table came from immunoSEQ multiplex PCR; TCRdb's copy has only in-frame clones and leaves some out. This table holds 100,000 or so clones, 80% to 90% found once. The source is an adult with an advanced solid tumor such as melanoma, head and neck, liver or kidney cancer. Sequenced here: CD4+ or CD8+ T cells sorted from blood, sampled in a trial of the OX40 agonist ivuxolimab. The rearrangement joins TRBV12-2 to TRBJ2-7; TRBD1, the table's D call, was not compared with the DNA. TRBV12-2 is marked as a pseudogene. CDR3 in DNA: TGTGCAAGTCGCTGGACAGGGCGCGAGCAGTACTTC. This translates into CASRWTGREQYF.